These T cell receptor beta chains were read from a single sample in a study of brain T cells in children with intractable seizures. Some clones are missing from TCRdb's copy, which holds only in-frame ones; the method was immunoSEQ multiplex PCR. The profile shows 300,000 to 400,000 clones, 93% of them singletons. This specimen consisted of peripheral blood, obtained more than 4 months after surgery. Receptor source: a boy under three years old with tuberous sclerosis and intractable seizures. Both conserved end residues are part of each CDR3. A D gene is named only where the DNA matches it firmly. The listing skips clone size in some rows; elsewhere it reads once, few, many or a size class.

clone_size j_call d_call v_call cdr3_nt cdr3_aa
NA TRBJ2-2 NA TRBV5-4 TGTGCCAGCAGCTTGGTTGGTTCAGGGAACGCGTTGAACACCGGGGAGCTGTTTTTT CASSLVGSGNALNTGELFF
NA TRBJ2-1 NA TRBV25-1 TGTGCCAGCAGTGTAGTCGGCAATGAGCAGTTCTTC CASSVVGNEQFF
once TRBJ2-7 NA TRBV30 TGTGCCTGGAGTGTATCTTTCGCGTACGAGCAGTACTTC CAWSVSFAYEQYF
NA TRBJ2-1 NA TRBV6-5 TGTGCCACTGTTAGCTACAATGAGCAGTTCTTC CATVSYNEQFF
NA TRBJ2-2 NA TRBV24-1 TGTGCCACCGAGGACCTTCCTGGTAACGGGGAGCTGTTTTTT CATEDLPGNGELFF
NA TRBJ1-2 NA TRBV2 TGTGCCAGCTCAGAGGGGTTTACAGGCTATGGCTACACCTTC CASSEGFTGYGYTF
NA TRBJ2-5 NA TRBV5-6 TGTGCCAGCAGCCAGGCCGGGGAGCGGCTTCTCGGGGAGACCCAGTACTTC CASSQAGERLLGETQYF
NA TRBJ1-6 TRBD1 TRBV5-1 TGCGCCAGCAGCCTGGACAGGGGGAATTCACCCCTCCACTTT CASSLDRGNSPLHF
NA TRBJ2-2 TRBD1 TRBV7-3 TGTGCCAGCAGCCGGATGAAGGGACAGGGAGCGACCGGGGAGCTGTTTTTT CASSRMKGQGATGELFF
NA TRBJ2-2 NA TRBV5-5 TGTGCCAGCAGCTTGTCTGGCGGGGTTGGGACCGGGGAGCTGTTTTTT CASSLSGGVGTGELFF
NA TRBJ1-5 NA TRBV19 TGTGCCAGTGACTCCGGGCTTCATCAGCCCCAGCATTTT CASDSGLHQPQHF
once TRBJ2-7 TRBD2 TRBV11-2 TGTGCCAGCAGCCTCATCCGGGGGGTCGGTGGGACCTACGAGCAGTACTTC CASSLIRGVGGTYEQYF
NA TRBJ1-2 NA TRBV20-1 TGCAGTGCTAGAGTGGGTTACGGCTACACCTTC CSARVGYGYTF
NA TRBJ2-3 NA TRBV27 TGTGCCAGCTCCGTCGCGGGACTCTACACAGATACGCAGTATTTT CASSVAGLYTDTQYF
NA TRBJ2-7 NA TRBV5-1 TGCGCCAGCAGCTTGTTGGGCTACGAGCAGTACTTC CASSLLGYEQYF
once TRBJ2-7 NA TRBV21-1 TGTGCCAGCATCGACACAGGGGCAGGACCGTACTTC CASIDTGAGPYF
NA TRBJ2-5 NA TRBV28 TGTGCCAGCAATGAACTAGGGGTCCCAGAGACCCAGTACTTC CASNELGVPETQYF
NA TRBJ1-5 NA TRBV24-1 TGTGCCACCAGTGATCTAATCGGACTCCAGAACTCGAAGCCCTCTTATCAGCCCCAGCATTTT CATSDLIGLQNSKPSYQPQHF
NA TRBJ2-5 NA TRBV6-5 TGTGCCAGCAGTTACAAGGACCAAGAGACCCAGTACTTC CASSYKDQETQYF
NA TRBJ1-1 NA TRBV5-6 TGTGCCAGCAGCCCGGGACACTATGAAGCTTTCTTT CASSPGHYEAFF
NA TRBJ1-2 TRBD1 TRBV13 TGTGCCAGCAGCTCCTCTACAGGGGAGGTAGGCTATGGCTACACCTTC CASSSSTGEVGYGYTF
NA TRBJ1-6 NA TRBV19 TGTGCCAGCCGCGACAGAGGGGATTCACCCCTCCACTTT CASRDRGDSPLHF
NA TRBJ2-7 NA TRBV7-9 TGTGCCAGCAGTCCACCGGCCCAAAACTACGAGCAGTACTTC CASSPPAQNYEQYF
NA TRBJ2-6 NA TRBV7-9 TGTGCCAGCAACTCGGGGGCCAACTCTGGGGCCAACGTCCTGACTTTC CASNSGANSGANVLTF
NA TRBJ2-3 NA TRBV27 TGTGCCAGCAGTCCAACCCAGTACACAGATACGCAGTATTTT CASSPTQYTDTQYF
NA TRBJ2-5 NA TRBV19 TGTGCCAGTAGGAGACTTGGACAGCAAGAGACCCAGTACTTC CASRRLGQQETQYF
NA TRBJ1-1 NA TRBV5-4 TGTGCCAGCAGCTTATCGGTTGACACTGAAGCTTTCTTT CASSLSVDTEAFF
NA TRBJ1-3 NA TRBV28 TGTGCCAGCAGGCTGGGTAGGGGAAACACCATATATTTT CASRLGRGNTIYF
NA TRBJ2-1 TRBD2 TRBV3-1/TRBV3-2 TGTGCCAGCAGCCAAGAAGGCGGGGGGGCGAGGCAGTTCTTC CASSQEGGGARQFF
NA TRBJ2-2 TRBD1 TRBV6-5 TGTGCCAGCAAGGGCGGGACAGGGAACACCGGGGAGCTGTTTTTT CASKGGTGNTGELFF
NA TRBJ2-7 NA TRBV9 TGTGCCAGCAGCAAGACAGGTAGCTCCTACGAGCAGTACTTC CASSKTGSSYEQYF
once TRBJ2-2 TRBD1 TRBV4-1 TGCGCCAGCAGCCAAGGGACAGGGGTAGCCGGGGAGCTGTTTTTT CASSQGTGVAGELFF
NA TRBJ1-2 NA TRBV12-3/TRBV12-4 TGTGCCAGCAGCTCTGGACTCGACTATGGCTACACCTTC CASSSGLDYGYTF
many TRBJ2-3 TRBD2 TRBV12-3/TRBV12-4 TGTGCCAGCAGTTTCGGGGGGTCAGATACGCAGTATTTT CASSFGGSDTQYF
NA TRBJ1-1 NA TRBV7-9 TGTGCCAGCAGCTTAGGGTTTTACTACACTGAAGCTTTCTTT CASSLGFYYTEAFF
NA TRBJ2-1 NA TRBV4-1 TGCGCCAGCAGCCCCCCCGAGGTTGGGTTCGCGAATGAGCAGTTCTTC CASSPPEVGFANEQFF
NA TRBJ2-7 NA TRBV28 TGTGCCAGCAGTTTATTGGAGGGCTCCTACGAGCAGTACTTC CASSLLEGSYEQYF
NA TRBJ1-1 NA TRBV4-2 TGTGCCAGCAGCCCCCCCGGGGCTGAAGCTTTCTTT CASSPPGAEAFF
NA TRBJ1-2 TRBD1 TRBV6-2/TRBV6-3 TGTGCCAGCAGTTTCACAGGGGTTAACTATGGCTACACCTTC CASSFTGVNYGYTF